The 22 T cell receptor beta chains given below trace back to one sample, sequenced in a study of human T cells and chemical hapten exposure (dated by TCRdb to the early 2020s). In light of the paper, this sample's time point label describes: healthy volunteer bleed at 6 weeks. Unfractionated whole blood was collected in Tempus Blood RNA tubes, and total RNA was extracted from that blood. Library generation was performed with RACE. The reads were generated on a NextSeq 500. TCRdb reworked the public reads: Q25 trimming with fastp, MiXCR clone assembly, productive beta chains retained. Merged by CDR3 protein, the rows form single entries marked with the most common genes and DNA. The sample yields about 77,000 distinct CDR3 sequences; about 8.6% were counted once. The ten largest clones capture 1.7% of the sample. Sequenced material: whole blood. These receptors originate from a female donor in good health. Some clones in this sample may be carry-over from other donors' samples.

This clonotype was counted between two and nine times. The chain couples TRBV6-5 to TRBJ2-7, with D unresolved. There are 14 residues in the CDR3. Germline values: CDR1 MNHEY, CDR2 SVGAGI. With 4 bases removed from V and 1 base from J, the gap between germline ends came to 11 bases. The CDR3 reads CASSSQAPSYEQYF. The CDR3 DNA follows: TGTGCCAGCAGTTCTCAAGCTCCGTCCTACGAGCAGTACTTC.

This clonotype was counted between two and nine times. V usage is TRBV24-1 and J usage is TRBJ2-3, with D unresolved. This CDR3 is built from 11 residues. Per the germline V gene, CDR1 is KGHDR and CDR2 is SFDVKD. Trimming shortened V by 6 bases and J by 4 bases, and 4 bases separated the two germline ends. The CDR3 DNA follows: TGTGCCACCAGTCAATCAGATACGCAGTATTTT. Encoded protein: CATSQSDTQYF.

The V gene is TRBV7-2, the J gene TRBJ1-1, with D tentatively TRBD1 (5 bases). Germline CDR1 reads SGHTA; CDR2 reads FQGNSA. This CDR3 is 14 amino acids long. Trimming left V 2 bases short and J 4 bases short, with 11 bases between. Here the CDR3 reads CASSLNGRGTEAFF. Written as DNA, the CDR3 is TGTGCCAGCAGCTTAAATGGGAGGGGCACTGAAGCTTTCTTT.

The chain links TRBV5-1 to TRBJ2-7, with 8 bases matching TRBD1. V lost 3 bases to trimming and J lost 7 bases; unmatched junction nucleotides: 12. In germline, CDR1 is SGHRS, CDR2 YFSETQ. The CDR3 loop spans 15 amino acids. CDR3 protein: CASSSPGQGWGEQYF. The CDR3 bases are TGCGCCAGCAGCTCTCCAGGACAGGGCTGGGGGGAGCAGTACTTC.

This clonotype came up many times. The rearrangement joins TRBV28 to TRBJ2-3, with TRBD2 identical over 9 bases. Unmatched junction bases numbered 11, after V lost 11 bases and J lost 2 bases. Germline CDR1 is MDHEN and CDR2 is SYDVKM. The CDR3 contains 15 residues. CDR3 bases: TGTGCCTGTCACTCTAGCGGGACCGTCACAGATACGCAGTATTTT. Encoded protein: CACHSSGTVTDTQYF.

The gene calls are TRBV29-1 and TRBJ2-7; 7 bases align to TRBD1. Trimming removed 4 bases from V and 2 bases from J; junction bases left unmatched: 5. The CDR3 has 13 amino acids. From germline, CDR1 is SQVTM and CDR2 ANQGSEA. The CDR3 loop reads CSVAPGQTYEQYF. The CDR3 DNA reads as TGCAGCGTTGCGCCGGGACAGACCTACGAGCAGTACTTC.

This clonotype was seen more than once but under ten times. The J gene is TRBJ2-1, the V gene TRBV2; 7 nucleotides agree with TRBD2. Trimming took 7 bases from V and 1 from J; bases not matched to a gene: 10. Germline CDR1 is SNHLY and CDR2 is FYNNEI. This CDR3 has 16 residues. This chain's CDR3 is CASNPTRGGSYNEQFF. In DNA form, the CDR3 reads TGTGCCAGCAATCCCACCCGCGGGGGATCCTACAATGAGCAGTTCTTC. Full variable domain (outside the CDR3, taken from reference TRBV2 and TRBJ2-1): EPEVTQTPSHQVTQMGQEVILRCVPISNHLYFYWYRQILGQKVEFLVSFYNNEISEKSEIFDDQFSVERPDGSNFTLKIRSTKLEDSAMYFCASNPTRGGSYNEQFFGPGTRLTVL.

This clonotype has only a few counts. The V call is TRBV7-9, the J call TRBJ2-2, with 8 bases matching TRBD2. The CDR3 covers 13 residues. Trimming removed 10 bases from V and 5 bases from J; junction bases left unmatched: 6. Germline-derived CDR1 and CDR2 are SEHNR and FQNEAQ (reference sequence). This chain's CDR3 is CATDGGVTGELFF. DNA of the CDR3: TGTGCCACCGACGGGGGGGTTACCGGGGAGCTGTTTTTT. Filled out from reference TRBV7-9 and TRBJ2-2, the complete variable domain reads DTGVSQNPRHKITKRGQNVTFRCDPISEHNRLYWYRQTLGQGPEFLTYFQNEAQLEKSRLLSDRFSAERPKGSFSTLEIQRTEQGDSAMYLCATDGGVTGELFFGEGSRLTVL.

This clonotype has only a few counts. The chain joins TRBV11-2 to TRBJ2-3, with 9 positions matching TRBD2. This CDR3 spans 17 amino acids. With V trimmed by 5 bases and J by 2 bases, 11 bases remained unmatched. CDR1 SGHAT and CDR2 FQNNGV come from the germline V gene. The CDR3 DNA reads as TGTGCCAGCAGCCCTGACCCACTAGCGGGCGTCACAGATACGCAGTATTTT. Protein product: CASSPDPLAGVTDTQYF.

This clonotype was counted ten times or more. The CDR3 is CASSLASGPSTDTQYF. The CDR3 bases are TGCGCCAGCAGCTTGGCTTCAGGCCCTAGCACAGATACGCAGTATTTT. V is TRBV5-1 and J is TRBJ2-3; no clear D gene. Germline V CDR1 and CDR2: SGHRS, YFSETQ. With 0 bases removed from V and 0 bases from J, the gap between germline ends came to 11 bases. This CDR3 region has 16 residues.

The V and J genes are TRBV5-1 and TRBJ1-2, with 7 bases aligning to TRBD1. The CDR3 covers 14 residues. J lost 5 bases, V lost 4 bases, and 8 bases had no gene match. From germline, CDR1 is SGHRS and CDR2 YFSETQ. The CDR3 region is CASSEGAEWYGYTF. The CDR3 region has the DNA TGCGCCAGCAGCGAGGGGGCGGAATGGTATGGCTACACCTTC.

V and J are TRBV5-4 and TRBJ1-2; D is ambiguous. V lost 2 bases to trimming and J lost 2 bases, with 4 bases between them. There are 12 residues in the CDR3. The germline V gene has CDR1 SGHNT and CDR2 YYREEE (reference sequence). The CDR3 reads CASSLQNYGYTF. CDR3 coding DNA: TGTGCCAGCAGCTTACAGAACTATGGCTACACCTTC.

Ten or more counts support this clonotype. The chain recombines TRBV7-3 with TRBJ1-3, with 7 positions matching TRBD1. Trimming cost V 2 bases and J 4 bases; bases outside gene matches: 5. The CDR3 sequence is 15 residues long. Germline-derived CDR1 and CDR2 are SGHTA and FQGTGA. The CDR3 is CASSLGTGVGNTIYF. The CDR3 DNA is TGTGCCAGCAGCTTAGGAACAGGGGTCGGAAACACCATATATTTT.

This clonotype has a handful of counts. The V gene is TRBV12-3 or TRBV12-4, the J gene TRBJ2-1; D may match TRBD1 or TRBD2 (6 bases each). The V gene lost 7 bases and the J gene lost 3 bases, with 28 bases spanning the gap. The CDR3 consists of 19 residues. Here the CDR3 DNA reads TGTGCCAGCATCCCCCCCGCGGGGACCTCTGAAGGGGGCTACAATGAGCAGTTCTTC. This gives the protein CASIPPAGTSEGGYNEQFF.

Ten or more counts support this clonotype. The CDR3 is CASSARSGGPSPLHF. CDR3 sequence (DNA): TGTGCCAGCAGCGCACGGTCAGGGGGACCTTCACCCCTCCACTTT. The genes are TRBV9 and TRBJ1-6; 7 bases line up with TRBD1. This CDR3 region has 15 residues. From germline, CDR1 is SGDLS and CDR2 YYNGEE. V shed 3 bases and J 9 bases; nucleotides not matched to a gene: 9.

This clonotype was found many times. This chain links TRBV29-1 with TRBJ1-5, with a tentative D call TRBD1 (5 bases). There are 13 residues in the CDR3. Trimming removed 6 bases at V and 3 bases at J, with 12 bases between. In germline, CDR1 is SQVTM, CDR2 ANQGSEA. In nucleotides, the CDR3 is TGCAGCGTGGGGCAGTCCGACAATCAGCCCCAGCATTTT. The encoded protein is CSVGQSDNQPQHF.

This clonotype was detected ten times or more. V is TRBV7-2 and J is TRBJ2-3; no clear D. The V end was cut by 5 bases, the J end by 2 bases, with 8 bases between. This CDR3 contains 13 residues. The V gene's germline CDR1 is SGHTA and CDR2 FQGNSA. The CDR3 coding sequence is TGTGCCAGCAGCCGCAGCTACACAGATACGCAGTATTTT. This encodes CASSRSYTDTQYF.

The CDR3 DNA is TGTGCCAGCAGCGTGGGTGGATACTTC. Its translation is CASSVGGYF. V usage is TRBV9 and J usage is TRBJ2-4; D is unresolved. Trimming shortened V by 2 bases and J by 16 bases, and 7 bases separated the two germline ends. This CDR3 has 9 amino acids. The V gene's germline CDR1 is SGDLS and CDR2 YYNGEE.

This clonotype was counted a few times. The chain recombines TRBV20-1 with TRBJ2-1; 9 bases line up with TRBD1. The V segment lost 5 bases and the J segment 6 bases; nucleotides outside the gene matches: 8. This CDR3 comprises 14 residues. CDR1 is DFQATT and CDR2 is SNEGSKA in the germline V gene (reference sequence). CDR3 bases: TGCAGTGCTGGGGGGGGGACAGGGATCAATGAGCAGTTCTTC. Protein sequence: CSAGGGTGINEQFF.

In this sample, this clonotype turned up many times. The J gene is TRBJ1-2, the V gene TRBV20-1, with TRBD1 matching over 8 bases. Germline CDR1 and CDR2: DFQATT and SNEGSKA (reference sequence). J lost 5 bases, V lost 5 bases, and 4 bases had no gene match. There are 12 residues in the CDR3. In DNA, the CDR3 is TGCAGTGCTGGGACAGGACAATATGGCTACACCTTC. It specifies CSAGTGQYGYTF.

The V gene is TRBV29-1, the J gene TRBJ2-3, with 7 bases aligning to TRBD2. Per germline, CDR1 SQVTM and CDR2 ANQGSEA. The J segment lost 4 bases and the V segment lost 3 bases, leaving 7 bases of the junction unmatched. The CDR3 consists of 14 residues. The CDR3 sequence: CSVEGGRGSDTQYF. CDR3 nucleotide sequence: TGCAGCGTTGAGGGAGGGCGGGGGTCAGATACGCAGTATTTT.

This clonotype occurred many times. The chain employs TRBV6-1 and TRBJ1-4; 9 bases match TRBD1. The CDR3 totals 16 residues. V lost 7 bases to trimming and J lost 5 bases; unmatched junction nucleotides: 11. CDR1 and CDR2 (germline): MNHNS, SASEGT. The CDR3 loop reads CASTFTGGGGNEKLFF. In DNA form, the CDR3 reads TGTGCCAGCACTTTCACAGGGGGCGGCGGGAATGAAAAACTGTTTTTT.